The T cell receptor (beta chain) under discussion was sequenced for a study of identical twins. The CDR3 runs 14 residues. The V gene's germline CDR1 is SGHRS and CDR2 YFSETQ. TCRdb processed the 5' RACE reads anew with MiXCR; each CDR3 protein has one entry. The table includes roughly 710,000 distinct CDR3 sequences, 5.5% to 7.5% detected once. The source is a man aged 18 to 29 in good health. The sample taken for sequencing was naive T cells sorted from blood. The V call is TRBV5-1, the J call TRBJ2-2; D may be TRBD1 or TRBD2 (5 bases each). CDR3 DNA: TGCGCAGCCGGGGCAGATAATATCGGCGGGGAGCTGTTTTTT. This gives the protein CAAGADNIGGELFF.